The 22 T cell receptor beta chains below come from one sample, sequenced in a study of Ad26.COV2.S vaccination and SARS-CoV-2 variants (dated by TCRdb to about 2021). Libraries were prepared through the immunoSEQ multiplex PCR assay. TCRdb provides this immuneACCESS table in a form limited to in-frame rearrangements. Some clones are lacking; in checked studies, under half of them reflect an unresolved V gene, and why the rest are absent is not known. The sample records about 350,000 clones, around 88% of which are singletons. The ten largest clones take up 9.5% to 12% of the sample. This specimen's treatment or condition label, per the study, means: around 19 received Ad26.COV2.S at low or high dose, single or two shots; five or six received placebo; per-sample allocation not given. For vaccine and placebo recipients, repertoires were sequenced using samples collected on day 63 after the first injection.

The sample was peripheral blood, taken in a trial of Ad26.COV2.S vaccine versus placebo. The receptors derive from a person between 18 and 59 years old who received the Ad26.COV2.S COVID-19 vaccine or a placebo.

The rearrangement joins TRBV5-5 to TRBJ2-3; tentatively, D is TRBD1 or TRBD2 (5 bases each). Trimming took off 5 bases at V and 0 bases at J, with 13 bases between the two ends. This CDR3 comprises 15 residues. Germline CDR1 is SGHKS and CDR2 is YYEKEE (reference sequence). The CDR3 DNA sequence: TGTGCCAGCAGTTTCGAGGGGCGTAGCACAGATACGCAGTATTTT. Its protein product is CASSFEGRSTDTQYF.

V is TRBV6-5 and J is TRBJ2-2, with 8 bases aligning to TRBD1. The CDR3 is made up of 14 amino acids. V lost 4 bases, J lost 6 bases, and 4 bases stayed unmatched. Per germline, CDR1 MNHEY and CDR2 SVGAGI. This chain's CDR3 is CASSWDRWAGELFF. The CDR3 DNA sequence: TGTGCCAGCAGTTGGGACAGGTGGGCCGGGGAGCTGTTTTTT.

This clone was counted a few times. The chain employs TRBV7-6 and TRBJ2-2, with 13 bases fitting TRBD2. The CDR3 covers 16 residues. From germline, CDR1 is SGHVS and CDR2 FNYEAQ. Trimming cost V 6 bases and J 2 bases; bases outside gene matches: 3. The CDR3 region has the DNA TGTGCCAGCAGGAGGACTAGCGGGGGCAACACCGGGGAGCTGTTTTTT. Amino acid sequence: CASRRTSGGNTGELFF.

This clone was seen only once. The chain recombines TRBV29-1 with TRBJ1-1; weak D call: TRBD1 (5 bases). The CDR3 consists of 10 residues. In germline, CDR1 is SQVTM, CDR2 ANQGSEA. The V end lost 3 bases, the J end lost 8 bases, and 7 bases lay between the germline ends. This chain's CDR3 is CSVEGREAFF. The DNA of the CDR3 is TGCAGCGTTGAGGGGCGAGAAGCTTTCTTT.

The chain is built from TRBV7-9 and TRBJ1-3; D is unclear. V was shortened by 1 base and J by 2 bases, with 12 bases between the two germline ends. Germline CDR1 reads SEHNR; CDR2 reads FQNEAQ (reference sequence). This CDR3 comprises 16 residues. The CDR3 protein is CASSLGPDGTGNTIYF. Here the CDR3 DNA reads TGTGCCAGCAGCTTAGGTCCGGACGGAACTGGAAACACCATATATTTT.

This clone was seen once. CDR3 sequence: CASSQPLMDTEAFF. CDR3 bases: TGTGCCAGCAGCCAACCCCTGATGGACACTGAAGCTTTCTTT. This sequence joins TRBV4-2 and TRBJ1-1; D gene unclear. V lost 2 bases and J lost 3, with 10 bases in between. This CDR3 has 14 residues. Germline V gene lookup returns CDR1 LGHNA and CDR2 YNFKEQ.

This clone was picked up a small number of times. The chain couples TRBV11-1 to TRBJ2-2; D possibly corresponds to TRBD2 (7 bases). The germline V gene has CDR1 SGHAT and CDR2 FQDESV (reference sequence). Trimming cost V 3 bases and J 4 bases, with 12 bases left between them. CDR3 size: 15 residues. The DNA of the CDR3 is TGTGCCAGCAGCTTGGAGGGGGGGATCACCGGGGAGCTGTTTTTT. Translating it yields CASSLEGGITGELFF.

This clone occurred a few times. The chain employs TRBV6-5 and TRBJ2-7; D possibly corresponds to TRBD1 (6 bases). CDR1 is MNHEY, CDR2 SVGAGI, per germline. The CDR3 sequence is 13 residues long. V was cut by 2 bases and J by 4 bases, with 9 bases left in between. The CDR3 loop reads CASSYTGSYEQYF. Here the CDR3 DNA reads TGTGCCAGCAGTTACACAGGGTCATACGAGCAGTACTTC.

The V call is TRBV19, the J call TRBJ2-2, with D possibly TRBD1 on 6 matching bases. V shed 5 bases and J shed 3 bases, with 13 bases lying between them. CDR1 LNHDA and CDR2 SQIVND come from the germline V gene (reference sequence). This CDR3 is built from 15 residues. CDR3 in amino acids: CASSPRTVHTGELFF. CDR3 in DNA: TGTGCCAGTAGTCCCCGGACAGTTCACACCGGGGAGCTGTTTTTT.

In this sample, this clone turned up a few times. This chain uses TRBV7-2 with TRBJ1-1, with D uncertain. The CDR3 is made up of 14 amino acids. The germline V and J ends were trimmed by 1 base and 2 bases, with 8 bases remaining between them. The germline V gene has CDR1 SGHTA and CDR2 FQGNSA. The CDR3 spells CASSLGGSNTEAFF. The CDR3 DNA is TGTGCCAGCAGCTTAGGAGGCAGTAACACTGAAGCTTTCTTT.

This clone was found a few times. J is TRBJ1-5 and V is TRBV19; the D is unclear. The CDR3 has 15 residues. The V and J ends lost 11 bases and 2 bases respectively, with 19 bases between them. CDR1 and CDR2 (germline): LNHDA, SQIVND (reference sequence). In DNA, the CDR3 is TGTGCCTCCCAAGCCCAGTCATCGGGCAATCAGCCCCAGCATTTT. This codes for CASQAQSSGNQPQHF.

The rearrangement joins TRBV12-3 or TRBV12-4 to TRBJ1-3, with no clear D. V dropped 2 bases and J dropped 3 bases, with 5 bases sitting between them. The CDR3 has 13 amino acids. The CDR3 coding sequence is TGTGCCAGCAGTTTATCCTTTGGAAACACCATATATTTT. Encoded protein: CASSLSFGNTIYF.

This chain connects TRBV25-1 to TRBJ2-1, with 10 bases identical to TRBD2. V lost 5 bases to trimming and J lost 8 bases; unmatched junction nucleotides: 3. Looked up from germline, CDR1 is MGHDK and CDR2 is SYGVNS. The CDR3 runs to 13 residues. The CDR3 DNA is TGTGCCAGCAGTTCCGGGACTAGCGATGAGCAGTTCTTC. It is translated as CASSSGTSDEQFF.

This clone was recorded once. The chain employs TRBV4-1 and TRBJ2-7, with 9 bases matching TRBD1. The CDR3 covers 18 residues. Germline CDR1 is MGHRA and CDR2 is YSYEKL. Germline trimming cut 1 base from V and 4 bases from J; bases unmatched to any gene: 14. CDR3 loop: CASSQAPSGTGLTYEQYF. The CDR3, as DNA: TGCGCCAGCAGCCAAGCTCCTTCCGGGACAGGGTTGACTTACGAGCAGTACTTC.

Only one count was recorded for this clone. The J gene is TRBJ1-2, the V gene TRBV28; D remains ambiguous. Trimming left V 11 bases short and J 8 bases short, with 18 bases between. The germline gives CDR1 MDHEN, CDR2 SYDVKM. The CDR3 is 12 amino acids. The CDR3 coding sequence is TGTGCCCGGTGTGAGCCAAACCTAGGCTACACCTTC. Encoded protein: CARCEPNLGYTF.

This clone was picked up a small number of times. J is TRBJ1-2 and V is TRBV19, with 8 bases that match TRBD1. V trimming: 3 bases; J trimming: 4 bases; junction bases outside the gene matches: 4. The germline V gene encodes CDR1 LNHDA and CDR2 SQIVND (reference sequence). The CDR3 covers 14 residues. This CDR3 reads CASSIPGGTYGYTF. CDR3 in DNA: TGTGCCAGTAGTATTCCAGGGGGCACCTATGGCTACACCTTC.

This clone was observed a handful of times. The chain joins TRBV7-9 to TRBJ1-5; 9 bases fit TRBD1. This CDR3 is 15 amino acids long. With 5 bases clipped from V and 6 bases from J, the junction kept 8 bases outside the gene matches. CDR1 and CDR2 from the germline V gene are SEHNR and FQNEAQ (reference sequence). Here the CDR3 reads CASSPGTGSGQPQHF. The DNA for the CDR3 is TGTGCCAGCAGCCCAGGGACAGGGTCGGGTCAGCCCCAGCATTTT. The full variable domain, completed using reference TRBV7-9 and TRBJ1-5, is DTGVSQNPRHKITKRGQNVTFRCDPISEHNRLYWYRQTLGQGPEFLTYFQNEAQLEKSRLLSDRFSAERPKGSFSTLEIQRTEQGDSAMYLCASSPGTGSGQPQHFGDGTRLSIL.

This clone was observed once. This chain's CDR3 is CASSAGQPTSPLHF. In DNA, the CDR3 is TGTGCCAGCAGTGCGGGACAGCCAACTTCACCCCTCCACTTT. The chain couples TRBV2 to TRBJ1-6, with 7 bases identical to TRBD1. The CDR3 is 14 amino acids. Germline CDR1 SNHLY, CDR2 FYNNEI. Trimming removed 4 bases from V and 9 bases from J; junction bases left unmatched: 6.

This rearrangement joins TRBV10-3 to TRBJ2-7; no reliable D call. Germline loops: CDR1 ENHRY, CDR2 SYGVKD. The CDR3 has 15 amino acids. V lost 3 bases and J 0 bases, leaving 12 bases between the germline ends. CDR3: CAISDPGRSSYEQYF. CDR3 DNA: TGTGCCATCAGTGACCCCGGCAGGAGCTCCTACGAGCAGTACTTC.

The chain is built from TRBV28 and TRBJ1-2, with TRBD1 matching 8 bases. CDR1 MDHEN and CDR2 SYDVKM come from the germline V gene. The V gene end was trimmed by 7 bases and the J gene end by 7 bases; junction bases not matched to a gene: 11. This CDR3 is built from 14 residues. As DNA, the CDR3 is TGTGCCAGCACCCCTGGGACAGGAATGGTTGGCTACACCTTC. Translated, it gives CASTPGTGMVGYTF.

This chain uses TRBV18 with TRBJ2-1; 9 positions match TRBD1. The CDR3 totals 16 residues. From germline, CDR1 is KGHSH and CDR2 LQKENI. V lost 0 bases, J lost 5 bases, and 5 bases stayed unmatched. CDR3 in amino acids: CASSPPWDRDNNEQFF. The CDR3 nucleotides are TGTGCCAGCTCACCACCGTGGGACAGGGATAACAATGAGCAGTTCTTC. Supplemented by reference TRBV18 and TRBJ2-1, the full variable domain reads NAGVMQNPRHLVRRRGQEARLRCSPMKGHSHVYWYRQLPEEGLKFMVYLQKENIIDESGMPKERFSAEFPKEGPSILRIQQVVRGDSAAYFCASSPPWDRDNNEQFFGPGTRLTVL.

The chain joins TRBV7-2 to TRBJ1-1, with D possibly TRBD1 on 6 matching bases. Trimming shortened V by 2 bases and J by 6 bases, and 13 bases separated the two germline ends. CDR1 is SGHTA, CDR2 FQGNSA, per germline. The CDR3 is made up of 14 amino acids. CDR3 sequence reads: CASSLRQGRAEAFF. CDR3 coding DNA: TGTGCCAGCAGCTTAAGGCAGGGGAGGGCTGAAGCTTTCTTT.